The present entry profiles one T cell receptor (beta chain) with its context. What it binds is not known. The data are from a study of cytomegalovirus exposure and HLA in healthy donors. For the study at large: Among the approximately 410 genotyped donors, around 85% were placed in the Caucasian-associated ancestry cluster. Study findings and constraints: Common viral pathogens were later found to be apparently linked to several of the most significant clusters. A later analysis showed that HLA-associated TCR beta chains had undergone more clonal expansion than equally common others. Fewer N-insertions (relative to the approximately 670-donor mean) were reportedly seen in an Asian-associated ancestry cluster in a later analysis.

In the PCR, 60 Vbeta and 13 Jbeta primers were used. The table came from immunoSEQ multiplex PCR; TCRdb's copy has only in-frame clones and leaves some out. The sample records 150,000 or so clones, around 78% being singletons. CDR3 length: 14 amino acids. The V and J ends lost 3 bases and 1 base respectively, with 9 bases between them. CDR1 and CDR2 from the germline V gene are MNHEY and SMNVEV (reference sequence). The clonotype was recovered from a woman aged 40 to 55 in good health and CMV-seronegative. J is TRBJ1-1 and V is TRBV27; D remains ambiguous. Sample: PBMCs. CDR3 nucleotides: TGTGCCAGCAGTTTTCGGAGGACGAACACTGAAGCTTTCTTT. Residues: CASSFRRTNTEAFF.